This entry describes one TCR beta chain. Its antigen has not been determined. Base-call qualities are not available, and no considerably larger clone is one nucleotide away. The cohort comprised more than 550 healthy bone marrow donors. All cohort members were sampled while nominally healthy, although unrecorded immune exposures were likely present. The donor was CMV seronegative and belonged to the group of 380 or so seronegative cohort members. A peripheral blood sample was provided by each donor, and peripheral blood mononuclear cells were used for TCR beta sequencing. The Qiagen DNeasy Blood Extraction Kit was used to extract genomic DNA from the blood cell samples. The library came from the immunoSEQ multiplex PCR assay. For the multiplex PCR, a mixture combining 60 forward primers for TCR Vbeta segments and 13 reverse primers for TCR Jbeta segments was used. The CDR3 region of rearranged TCR beta genes was amplified from genomic DNA by a multiplex PCR assay. The Illumina HiSeq System was used to sequence the amplified TCR beta libraries as 87-base-pair reads. On the authors' methods: A later analysis counted approximately 74 million unique TCR beta chains across the 690 or so repertoires, and 9.5 million to 11 million of these chains were shared by at least two donors. A nearest-neighbor algorithm error-corrected the raw reads and collapsed the reads into unique sequences, merging closely related sequences to remove PCR and sequencing errors. Alignment of CDR3 sequences to IMGT reference sequences was used to assign V, D and J gene segments. For a sequence to be retained, at least a six-nucleotide match to both a V gene segment and a J gene segment was required. A rearrangement counted as productive if the CDR3 had no stop codons and remained in frame with V and J, and every other rearrangement counted as non-productive. CDR3 was defined according to IMGT convention as the region running from the second conserved V-encoded cysteine to the conserved J-encoded phenylalanine. The earlier analysis of around 640 of the donors excluded sequences that lacked an unambiguous match to a single V gene segment. In an earlier analysis of several hundred of the donors, V segments were called functional above 56.7% productive rearrangements and were called segregating when the between-donor standard deviation exceeded 5%. A statistical classification framework was built for diagnosing cytomegalovirus status from the catalog of TCR beta chain sequences. V and J gene assignment, in a later analysis, came from comparing TCR nucleotide sequences with IMGT/GENE-DB human TR gene sequences. Using the TCRdist pipeline, a later analysis assigned CDR3 sequences along with most-parsimonious VDJ recombination scenarios. In a later analysis, each TCR beta chain was defined by its CDR3 amino acid sequence together with its V-gene family, and reads without a unique V-gene family were excluded. As a way to deal with suspected cross-contamination and a sequencing artifact, a later analysis dropped 450 to 600 nucleotide sequences that were highly shared and had low generation probability. In a later analysis, a clonal expansion index for each public chain was calculated from normalized within-repertoire ranks of inferred template counts. In a later analysis, generation probabilities were computed with a VDJ recombination model fitted to out-of-frame rearrangements, and the resulting probabilities were checked against IGoR. A later analysis scored TCR-TCR, TCR-HLA and TCR-CMV co-occurrence with hypergeometric tests, applying a repertoire-size bias correction to TCR pairs. In a later analysis, false discovery rates were estimated by permuting HLA or CMV assignments 20 times. In a later analysis, co-occurring TCRs were grouped using DBSCAN, and TCRdist sequence similarity was added for clustering within HLA-allele-positive subsets. Co-occurrence clustering excluded repertoires with fewer than 30,000 or more than 120,000 public chains, plus five with anomalous nucleotide sharing. The immuneACCESS repertoire file appears here via TCRdb, limited to in-frame rearrangements. These files lack a portion of the clones; in checked studies, under half of the deficit traces to unresolved V genes, and the cause of the others is not known. The V and J calls and clone size were taken over from that table, and D and trimming were inferred from the DNA. This sample has about 160,000 clones in its table, and around four fifths of those were observed once. Clones ranked in the top ten supply under 1.5% of the sample.

This specimen belongs to a study of cytomegalovirus exposure and HLA in healthy donors listed by TCRdb under 2017. About the investigation overall: An earlier analysis of 587 of the donors reported 250 to 350 Gb of sequence data and 117 million unique TCR beta sequences obtained from 180 million or so T cells. An early release that covered about 600 HLA-typed donors contained approximately 300 gigabases of sequencing data and tens of millions of unique TCR sequences. Among the roughly 390 genotyped donors, approximately 81% belonged to the genetic ancestry cluster associated with self-reported Caucasian donors. The study aimed to test whether signatures of past pathogen exposure could be identified by cataloging public T cell receptors. The T cell repertoires of under 750 subjects were profiled by immunosequencing and related to cytomegalovirus serostatus. A separate validation cohort of 100 to 150 different subjects was used in addition to the roughly 720-subject first cohort. To predict cytomegalovirus infection status, the study brought together high-throughput TCR immunosequencing, statistical association of individual TCRs with disease status, and machine learning. In a later analysis, previously published TCR beta repertoires from several hundred donors were re-analyzed and high-resolution HLA genotyping was added so that TCR occurrence patterns could be studied. The later analysis used no new phenotypic data to find candidate immune exposures, relying instead on TCR beta sequences and their occurrence across donors. To decide whether each TCR beta V gene segment behaved as functional or pseudogenic, an earlier analysis of some 540 of the donors relied on high-throughput TCR beta sequencing. Donor age, sex, ethnicity and CMV serostatus were compiled together with the repertoire data. In a later genetic analysis, genome-wide SNP genotypes for about three fifths of the roughly 670 donors were used, and that subset was treated as a discovery cohort. Every repertoire in the discovery cohort had been generated on one and the same sequencing platform. HLA typing covered class I and class II loci at four-digit resolution. The number of typed donors differed by locus: about 620-640 for A, B, C, DRB1 and DQB1; some 540 for DQA1; over 600 for DPA1; and about 470 for DPB1. Four to six DR-DQ haplotypes were handled as single units for association and clustering, since linkage in the cohort was strong. Among 350 to 400 genotyped donors of the cohort, an average of approximately 230,000 unique TCR beta nucleotide sequences were sequenced per donor, approximately 20% of them non-productive. Here is what the overall study found, with its caveats: Because counts were too low, about 18 rarely observed V segments, including chromosome 9 orphons, were left out of the earlier analysis of some 640 of the donors. Assigning TCR associations to individual alleles was difficult when HLA alleles, especially DR and DQ, strongly co-occurred. According to a later genetic analysis, donors in an Asian-associated ancestry cluster had fewer N-insertions in productive TCRs than the approximately 700-donor mean. In an earlier analysis of some 500 of the donors, most TCR beta V segments appeared in productive rearrangements about 90% or about 30% of the time, broadly matching IMGT annotations. A further reported finding was that TCR beta sequences accurately predicted the HLA-A and HLA-B alleles for most subjects in the first cohort. In a later analysis, the rate of TCR association differed among HLA loci, with DRB1 alleles having the most associated TCRs and HLA-C alleles having the fewest. The authors suggested that the approach could potentially be extended to other disease states and immunological phenotypes. Most TCR sequences were observed very rarely across donors, whereas some public TCRs were present in many individuals. Because the 87-base-pair reads could not distinguish some IMGT-functional V segments, including TRBV6-2 and TRBV6-3, those segments were excluded. A later genetic analysis associated a missense DCLRE1C variant with V-gene and J-gene trimming of TCR beta chains, and an independent cohort replicated the association. The classifier was reported to diagnose cytomegalovirus status with high specificity and sensitivity in both the original cohort and the validation cohort. Only TCR beta chains were sequenced in this cohort, and the absence of alpha or paired-chain data limited detectable features. A cluster of highly shared sequence variants was judged likely to be a technical artifact of the sequencing pipeline. Compared with equally common non-associated chains, HLA-associated TCR beta chains in a later analysis were more clonally expanded and had lower generation probabilities. Correlated functional status among segregating V segments might be attributable to linkage disequilibrium, but an unknown experimental factor could not be ruled out. In the study, 164 TCR beta chains were listed as associated with cytomegalovirus. Most CMV-associated TCR beta chains appeared to be HLA-restricted in a later analysis, and the HLA associations seemed to be driven largely by CMV exposure. CMV serostatus was the only immune exposure information available for the cohort. Because some donors lacked HLA typing at each locus, the association tests relied only on the typed subset. At a false discovery rate of 0.05, a later analysis linked 16,951 TCR beta sequences to specific HLA alleles. In a later analysis, several top co-occurrence clusters were reported to appear linked to parvovirus B19, influenza, CMV and Epstein-Barr virus. In vitro tests confirmed that a few of the cytomegalovirus-associated TCR beta chains recognize cytomegalovirus antigens. Roughly uniform sequencing depth across donors was assumed in presence/absence analyses, although this assumption may not hold.

Deletion took 6 bases off V and 4 bases off J, with a span of 10 bases between the germline ends. The germline V gene (reference sequence) sets CDR1 to MNHNY and CDR2 to SVGAGI. The CDR3 covers 12 residues, taking in both the cysteine and the phenylalanine. Left in the record is the CDR3 DNA by itself, 36 bases read in frame from the first base. The clonotype was recovered from a woman in her twenties or thirties in good health and CMV-seronegative. This receptor chain uses TRBV6-6 and TRBJ2-7; a tentative D call is TRBD1 (5 bases match). Sample: PBMCs. The sequenced DNA is TGTGCCAGCAGCGACAGTGGATACGAGCAGTACTTC. It codes for CASSDSGYEQYF.